This T cell receptor beta chain came from a study of T cell responses to AZD1222 COVID-19 vaccine (dated by TCRdb to about 2021). Notes on the research overall: TCR sequencing covered over 230 trial participants: 207 given two doses of AZD1222 and 26 given two doses of MenACWY control vaccine. Trial participants were enrolled into age subgroups of 18-55, 56-69 and 70-plus years, which contained about 160, 30 and 59 TCR-sequenced participants, respectively. Here is what the overall study found, with its caveats: Epitopes outside the regions mutated in the B.1.351 and B.1.1.7 variants were reportedly recognized by nearly half of the unique spike-specific TCRs. The whole spike protein was spanned by vaccine-associated CD4 TCRs, and dominant responses were seen in regions 160-218 and 743-854. Because no day 14 peak-response samples were available, the repertoires could be characterized only after the peak T cell response. After two AZD1222 doses, spike-specific TCR breadth and depth were significantly higher than at day 0 and than in MenACWY recipients. The 56-69-year group was small, and its depth increase did not reach significance, likely because of low power. Participants were mostly white British and included more females than males, and it was suggested by the authors that clonal diversity may have been underestimated. Conclusions about previously exposed vaccinees were limited because only 6 or 7 AZD1222 recipients were SARS-CoV-2 seropositive at baseline.

The trim is 3 bases for V and 2 bases for J, with a gap of 8 bases between the germline ends. Via the germline V gene, CDR1 is MDHEN and CDR2 SYDVKM. From cysteine to phenylalanine, the CDR3 is 13 amino acids long. CDR3 DNA only is kept here, 39 bases in frame from base 1. Turning to this clone: No cognate antigen has been identified for it. Base quality data are lacking; no much larger clone is found one base away.

The CDR3 regions of human TCRbeta chains were analyzed by immunosequencing. In the authors' own workflow: Repertoire TCRs were matched against a reference library of SARS-CoV-2-specific TCRs generated with the MIRA antigen-specificity platform. Breadth was defined as the fraction of unique TCRs that were SARS-CoV-2-associated, and depth was defined as the fraction of total T cells that were SARS-CoV-2-associated. Using the MIRA data, each spike-specific TCR was assigned both to the spike region to which the TCR was reactive and to a CD4 or CD8 class. Log10-transformed breadth and depth values were compared by one-way ANOVA with Sidak's multiple comparisons tests. TCRdb obtained this table from immuneACCESS and retained in-frame rearrangements with V and J assigned. These tables miss some clones; where compared with another copy, unresolved V genes account for less than half of the shortfall, and the remainder is unexplained. D and trimming were read from the DNA, whereas the V and J calls and clone size are those reported in that table. The sample contains fewer than 90,000 clones, just over 85% of them found a single time. Roughly 6% of the sample belongs to the ten largest clones.

The time point label, as the study defines it: about 28 days (+/-7) after the second vaccine dose. Because spike-specific TCR depth and breadth did not differ between the two schedules, AZD1222 recipients who got a second dose at roughly 4 weeks were pooled with those who got a second dose at roughly 12 weeks. Vaccinee samples came from UK trials COV001 and COV002, including a single-blind randomized controlled phase 2/3 trial of AZD1222 (ChAdOx1 nCoV-19) in healthy adults. For TCRbeta chain sequencing, PBMC samples were collected from trial participants at day 0 and at day 28 after the second dose.

This chain joins TRBV28 to TRBJ2-7, with the identity of the D gene unclear. Here the sequenced sample was peripheral blood, taken 28 days after the second AZD1222 dose. The sequence was obtained from an adult who received the AZD1222 COVID-19 vaccine. At the DNA level, the sequence is TGTGCCAGCAGTTTGGAGTATACCTACGAGCAGTACTTC. Protein translation: CASSLEYTYEQYF.